The 30 T cell receptor beta chains given below trace back to one sample, sequenced in a study of CD8+ T cells in alopecia areata. As the sequencing template, cDNA was produced by extracting RNA and reverse transcribing it. TCRdb's table, derived via immunoSEQ multiplex PCR, lists solely in-frame clones and lacks some. The sample has approximately 82,000 clones, roughly half seen once. Sequences were obtained from NKG2D-high CD8+ T cells sorted from blood. The receptors shown here come from a human donor with alopecia areata.

This clone has more than one count but fewer than ten. The rearrangement joins TRBV29-1 to TRBJ1-3; 11 positions match TRBD1. CDR3 length: 18 amino acids. CDR1 is SQVTM and CDR2 is ANQGSEA in the germline V gene. V lost 4 bases to trimming and J lost 0 bases; unmatched junction nucleotides: 11. Here the CDR3 DNA reads TGCAGCGTTGCCGGGACAGGGGGACCAAACTTCTCTGGAAACACCATATATTTT. This codes for CSVAGTGGPNFSGNTIYF. The variable domain in full, completed from reference TRBV29-1 and TRBJ1-3, reads SAVISQKPSRDICQRGTSLTIQCQVDSQVTMMFWYRQQPGQSLTLIATANQGSEATYESGFVIDKFPISRPNLTFSTLTVSNMSPEDSSIYLCSVAGTGGPNFSGNTIYFGEGSWLTVV.

The CDR3 nucleotides are TGTGCCAGCAGTTTACCCGGACAGGCCTACAATGAGCAGTTCTTC. Translated, it gives CASSLPGQAYNEQFF. V is TRBV27 and J is TRBJ2-1, with TRBD1 identical over 7 bases. This CDR3 contains 15 residues. V shed 2 bases and J 2 bases; nucleotides not matched to a gene: 3. Germline-derived CDR1 and CDR2 are MNHEY and SMNVEV (reference sequence).

The V gene is TRBV23-1, the J gene TRBJ1-2, with unresolved D. TRBV23-1 has ORF status, its function being uncertain. Trimming took off 1 base at V and 8 bases at J, with 20 bases between the two ends. The CDR3 is made up of 16 amino acids. CDR3 amino acids: CASSQYKGPFLTGYTF. CDR3 bases: TGCGCCAGCAGTCAATACAAGGGTCCCTTCTTGACGGGCTACACCTTC.

The chain recombines TRBV28 with TRBJ2-7; the match to TRBD1 covers 8 bases. Germline trimming cut 10 bases from V and 4 bases from J; bases unmatched to any gene: 9. This CDR3 spans 13 amino acids. Germline loops: CDR1 MDHEN, CDR2 SYDVKM. CDR3 amino acids: CATTGQGGYEQYF. The CDR3 DNA follows: TGTGCCACCACCGGACAGGGTGGTTACGAGCAGTACTTC. Filled out from reference TRBV28 and TRBJ2-7, the complete variable domain reads DVKVTQSSRYLVKRTGEKVFLECVQDMDHENMFWYRQDPGLGLRLIYFSYDVKMKEKGDIPEGYSVSREKKERFSLILESASTNQTSMYLCATTGQGGYEQYFGPGTRLTVT.

The CDR3 region is CSVGGGIHNQPQHF. CDR3 nucleotides: TGCAGCGTTGGTGGGGGAATTCACAATCAGCCCCAGCATTTT. The chain uses TRBV29-1 and TRBJ1-5; the D gene is possibly TRBD1 (5 bases). This CDR3 contains 14 residues. Germline V gene lookup returns CDR1 SQVTM and CDR2 ANQGSEA. V was cut by 4 bases and J by 3 bases, with 13 bases left in between. The entire variable domain, with the rest obtained from reference TRBV29-1 and TRBJ1-5, is as follows: SAVISQKPSRDICQRGTSLTIQCQVDSQVTMMFWYRQQPGQSLTLIATANQGSEATYESGFVIDKFPISRPNLTFSTLTVSNMSPEDSSIYLCSVGGGIHNQPQHFGDGTRLSIL.

Only a few counts were recorded for this clone. The J gene is TRBJ2-7, the V gene TRBV7-9; TRBD1 matches 9 bases. CDR3 length: 14 residues. The V and J ends lost 5 bases and 3 bases, in that order; junction bases with no gene match: 5. Germline V lookup: CDR1 SEHNR, CDR2 FQNEAQ (reference sequence). The CDR3 reads CASSGQGRYYEQYF. CDR3 DNA sequence: TGTGCCAGCAGCGGACAGGGGCGATACTACGAGCAGTACTTC. Complete variable domain (other parts from reference TRBV7-9 and TRBJ2-7): DTGVSQNPRHKITKRGQNVTFRCDPISEHNRLYWYRQTLGQGPEFLTYFQNEAQLEKSRLLSDRFSAERPKGSFSTLEIQRTEQGDSAMYLCASSGQGRYYEQYFGPGTRLTVT.

This clone was observed a few times. The gene calls are TRBV29-1 and TRBJ2-2; D remains ambiguous. V was trimmed by 5 bases and J by 6 bases, leaving 13 bases between them. Germline-derived CDR1 and CDR2 are SQVTM and ANQGSEA. CDR3 length equals 13 residues. CDR3 bases: TGCAGCGTTATGAAACTCCCATCCGGGGAGCTGTTTTTT. This translates into CSVMKLPSGELFF.

V usage is TRBV7-9 and J usage is TRBJ2-5, with TRBD2 as a possible D gene (7 bases). CDR3 length: 14 residues. Germline V lookup: CDR1 SEHNR, CDR2 FQNEAQ (reference sequence). V was trimmed by 6 bases and J by 5 bases, leaving 16 bases between them. In DNA form, the CDR3 reads TGTGCCAGCAGAACGGAGGGGGGGATGGAGACCCAGTACTTC. Its protein product is CASRTEGGMETQYF.

The chain is built from TRBV18 and TRBJ2-1; the D gene is possibly TRBD1 (6 bases). Germline CDR1 and CDR2: KGHSH and LQKENI. Between the trimmed V and J ends, which lost 0 bases and 6 bases, there was a span of 6 bases. The CDR3 covers 13 residues. The CDR3: CASSPPGGNEQFF. CDR3 in DNA: TGTGCCAGCTCACCACCAGGGGGCAATGAGCAGTTCTTC. Drawing the rest from reference TRBV18 and TRBJ2-1, the complete variable domain is NAGVMQNPRHLVRRRGQEARLRCSPMKGHSHVYWYRQLPEEGLKFMVYLQKENIIDESGMPKERFSAEFPKEGPSILRIQQVVRGDSAAYFCASSPPGGNEQFFGPGTRLTVL.

This chain uses TRBV6-5 with TRBJ2-1; weak D call: TRBD1 (6 bases). The CDR3 covers 13 residues. Trimming left V 0 bases short and J 7 bases short, with 7 bases between. Germline V lookup: CDR1 MNHEY, CDR2 SVGAGI. CDR3 DNA: TGTGCCAGCAGTTACTCGGGGGCGAATGAGCAGTTCTTC. Translation: CASSYSGANEQFF.

The chain is built from TRBV28 and TRBJ2-1, with a weak D call TRBD1 (8 bases). V gave up 6 bases and J gave up 5 bases, with 14 bases separating them. This CDR3 is built from 14 residues. The germline gives CDR1 MDHEN, CDR2 SYDVKM. CDR3 bases: TGTGCCAGCAGAAGACAGGGGAGGGACAATGAGCAGTTCTTC. The encoded protein is CASRRQGRDNEQFF. The full variable domain, its missing parts supplied by reference TRBV28 and TRBJ2-1, is DVKVTQSSRYLVKRTGEKVFLECVQDMDHENMFWYRQDPGLGLRLIYFSYDVKMKEKGDIPEGYSVSREKKERFSLILESASTNQTSMYLCASRRQGRDNEQFFGPGTRLTVL.

The chain uses TRBV6-5 and TRBJ2-3, with unresolved D. Trimming left V 0 bases short and J 6 bases short, with 7 bases between. Germline V gives CDR1 MNHEY, CDR2 SVGAGI. CDR3 length: 13 residues. This chain's CDR3 is CASSYSPRDTQYF. CDR3 DNA sequence: TGTGCCAGCAGTTACTCGCCTAGGGATACGCAGTATTTT.

The chain recombines TRBV27 with TRBJ2-2; a possible D gene is TRBD1 (6 bases). Germline loops: CDR1 MNHEY, CDR2 SMNVEV (reference sequence). Trimming removed 4 bases from V and 7 bases from J, with 13 bases in between. This CDR3 contains 14 residues. DNA for the CDR3: TGTGCCAGCAGTTACAGGGAAGAGGTCGGGGAGCTGTTTTTT. It is translated as CASSYREEVGELFF.

This rearrangement joins TRBV4-1 to TRBJ1-2; no definite D call. Germline CDR1 is MGHRA and CDR2 is YSYEKL. Trimming removed 0 bases from V and 4 bases from J, with 12 bases in between. This CDR3 has 15 amino acids. The CDR3 coding sequence is TGCGCCAGCAGCCAAGAAGTAGCTCCGTTCTATGGCTACACCTTC. Protein: CASSQEVAPFYGYTF.

This clone was counted between two and nine times. The J gene is TRBJ1-5, the V gene TRBV27; D gene uncertain. Trimming cost V 0 bases and J 3 bases, with 6 bases left between them. CDR1 MNHEY and CDR2 SMNVEV come from the germline V gene (reference sequence). This CDR3 comprises 14 residues. The CDR3 bases are TGTGCCAGCAGTTTATCCGGGGTCAATCAGCCCCAGCATTTT. This encodes CASSLSGVNQPQHF.

This clone was counted only a few times. The chain combines TRBV29-1 with TRBJ2-2, with 10 bases lining up with TRBD1. The CDR3 contains 12 residues. The ends lost 7 bases at V and 6 bases at J; junction bases unmatched: 2. In germline, CDR1 is SQVTM, CDR2 ANQGSEA. DNA of the CDR3: TGCAGCGCGGACAGGGGGTCCGGGGAGCTGTTTTTT. This encodes CSADRGSGELFF.

The chain joins TRBV28 to TRBJ2-5; D possibly corresponds to TRBD1 (6 bases). Trimming took off 3 bases at V and 4 bases at J, with 15 bases between the two ends. This CDR3 region has 15 residues. The germline V gene encodes CDR1 MDHEN and CDR2 SYDVKM. CDR3 DNA sequence: TGTGCCAGCAGTTTTGCTTCTGGGGGCGTAGAGACCCAGTACTTC. Amino acids: CASSFASGGVETQYF.

This clone was found a few times. The gene calls are TRBV28 and TRBJ2-1; D may be TRBD2 (5 bases). Germline V gene data show CDR1 as MDHEN and CDR2 as SYDVKM. The CDR3 is 13 residues long. The ends were cut back, 1 base at V and 5 bases at J, with 6 bases in the middle. In nucleotides, the CDR3 is TGTGCCAGCAGTTTATTCGGGGACAATGAGCAGTTCTTC. It codes for CASSLFGDNEQFF.

The chain couples TRBV28 to TRBJ2-4, with D perhaps given as TRBD1 or TRBD2 (5 bases each). V lost 2 bases and J lost 7, with 12 bases in between. Germline V CDR1 and CDR2: MDHEN, SYDVKM. This CDR3 comprises 14 residues. CDR3 amino acids: CASSLKQGGNIQYF. The CDR3 nucleotides are TGTGCCAGCAGTTTAAAGCAGGGCGGGAACATTCAGTACTTC.

This clone was detected a few times. This rearrangement joins TRBV13 to TRBJ2-7; 8 bases agree with TRBD2. The CDR3 loop spans 15 amino acids. Germline V CDR1 and CDR2: PRHDT, FYEKMQ (reference sequence). Trimming took 4 bases from V and 2 from J; bases not matched to a gene: 7. This chain's CDR3 is CASSSAGGGTYEQYF. DNA of the CDR3: TGTGCCAGCAGCTCTGCGGGAGGAGGAACCTACGAGCAGTACTTC.

This chain uses TRBV29-1 with TRBJ1-1; TRBD1 is a possible D gene (5 bases). The germline CDR1 and CDR2 sequences are SQVTM and ANQGSEA. CDR3 length equals 11 residues. V lost 4 bases and J 6 bases, leaving 9 bases between the germline ends. CDR3 amino acids: CSVAGRAEAFF. The CDR3, as DNA: TGCAGCGTTGCAGGGAGAGCTGAAGCTTTCTTT.

This clone appeared a few times. This chain links TRBV7-9 with TRBJ2-1, with D perhaps TRBD2 (5 bases). CDR1 and CDR2 (germline): SEHNR, FQNEAQ (reference sequence). There are 15 residues in the CDR3. The ends were cut back, 3 bases at V and 6 bases at J, with 15 bases in the middle. The CDR3 reads CASSLRGSDSNEQFF. In nucleotides, the CDR3 is TGTGCCAGCAGCTTGCGTGGGAGCGATAGCAATGAGCAGTTCTTC. Using reference TRBV7-9 and TRBJ2-1 for the parts outside the CDR3, the full variable domain is DTGVSQNPRHKITKRGQNVTFRCDPISEHNRLYWYRQTLGQGPEFLTYFQNEAQLEKSRLLSDRFSAERPKGSFSTLEIQRTEQGDSAMYLCASSLRGSDSNEQFFGPGTRLTVL.

This chain uses TRBV5-1 with TRBJ2-7, with 8 nucleotides matching TRBD2. Per germline, CDR1 SGHRS and CDR2 YFSETQ. V was pared by 0 bases and J by 4 bases, with 6 bases of the junction left unmatched. This CDR3 has 15 amino acids. The CDR3 DNA follows: TGCGCCAGCAGCTTGGCCGCTAGCGGGCCTTACGAGCAGTACTTC. As protein: CASSLAASGPYEQYF.

This clone was seen a few times. The V and J genes are TRBV14 and TRBJ2-1; tentative D call: TRBD2 (5 bases). Trimming pared 1 base from V and 7 bases from J, leaving 11 bases between. This CDR3 contains 14 residues. The V gene's germline CDR1 is SGHDN and CDR2 FVKESK. CDR3 in DNA: TGTGCCAGCAGCCAAGGTTCGGGATATAATGAGCAGTTCTTC. It yields the protein CASSQGSGYNEQFF.

This clone was counted only a few times. The rearrangement joins TRBV30 to TRBJ2-7, with D perhaps given as TRBD1 or TRBD2 (6 bases each). Germline CDR1 is GTSNPN and CDR2 is SVGIG (reference sequence). V was clipped by 0 bases and J by 4 bases, with 13 bases between them. The CDR3 totals 14 residues. CDR3 sequence reads: CAWSVPGGVYEQYF. CDR3 coding DNA: TGTGCCTGGAGTGTACCCGGGGGCGTTTACGAGCAGTACTTC.

The chain recombines TRBV19 with TRBJ1-1; 7 nucleotides align to TRBD1. The V and J ends lost 7 bases and 8 bases, in that order; junction bases with no gene match: 4. The V gene's germline CDR1 is LNHDA and CDR2 SQIVND (reference sequence). The CDR3 extends over 11 amino acids. CDR3 nucleotides: TGTGCCAGTATCCGGACAGGCGAAGCTTTCTTT. Its translation is CASIRTGEAFF. Full variable domain (rest looked up from reference TRBV19 and TRBJ1-1): DGGITQSPKYLFRKEGQNVTLSCEQNLNHDAMYWYRQDPGQGLRLIYYSQIVNDFQKGDIAEGYSVSREKKESFPLTVTSAQKNPTAFYLCASIRTGEAFFGQGTRLTVV.

As to this clone: One end of the junction fails to match germline, which may point to a read error. This chain joins TRBV7-9 and TRBJ2-7; 11 bases agree with TRBD2. This CDR3 has 16 amino acids. Germline assignment: CDR1 SEHNR and CDR2 FQNEAQ (reference sequence). The DNA for the CDR3 is TGTGCCAGCAGCGCACTAGCGGGGGAACCCTCCCACGAGCAGTACTTC. It codes for CASSALAGEPSHEQYF.

The genes are TRBV9 and TRBJ2-7; 9 nucleotides agree with TRBD2. Germline CDR1 reads SGDLS; CDR2 reads YYNGEE. V lost 0 bases, J lost 5 bases, and 3 bases stayed unmatched. The CDR3 covers 14 residues. In nucleotides, the CDR3 is TGTGCCAGCAGCGTAGGAGTAGCGGGGGACGAGCAGTACTTC. It yields the protein CASSVGVAGDEQYF.

The chain has TRBV6-1 and TRBJ2-3; D is undetermined. The V end was cut by 8 bases, the J end by 1 base, with 10 bases between. From germline, CDR1 is MNHNS and CDR2 SASEGT. The CDR3 sequence is 13 residues long. CDR3: CASGSGGTDTQYF. CDR3 nucleotides: TGTGCCAGCGGGTCAGGAGGCACAGATACGCAGTATTTT.

The chain combines TRBV2 with TRBJ2-4; tentative D call: TRBD1 (6 bases). The germline V and J ends were trimmed by 0 bases and 9 bases, with 21 bases remaining between them. Germline assignment: CDR1 SNHLY and CDR2 FYNNEI. The CDR3 length is 17 residues. DNA of the CDR3: TGTGCCAGCAGTGAAGCGGGGACATCCAGAGGAGGCGGCATTCAGTACTTC. Its protein product is CASSEAGTSRGGGIQYF.